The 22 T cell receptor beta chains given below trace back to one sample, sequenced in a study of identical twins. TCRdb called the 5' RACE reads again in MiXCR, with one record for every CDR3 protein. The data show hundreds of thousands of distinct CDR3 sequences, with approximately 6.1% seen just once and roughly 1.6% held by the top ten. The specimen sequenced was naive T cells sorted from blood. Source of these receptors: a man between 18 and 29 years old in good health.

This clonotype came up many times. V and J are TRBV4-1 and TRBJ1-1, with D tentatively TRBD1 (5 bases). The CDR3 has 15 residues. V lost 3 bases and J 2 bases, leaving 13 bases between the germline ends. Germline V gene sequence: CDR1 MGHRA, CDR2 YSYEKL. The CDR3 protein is CASSHSGTANTEAFF. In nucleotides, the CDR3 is TGCGCCAGCAGCCATTCCGGGACGGCCAACACTGAAGCTTTCTTT.

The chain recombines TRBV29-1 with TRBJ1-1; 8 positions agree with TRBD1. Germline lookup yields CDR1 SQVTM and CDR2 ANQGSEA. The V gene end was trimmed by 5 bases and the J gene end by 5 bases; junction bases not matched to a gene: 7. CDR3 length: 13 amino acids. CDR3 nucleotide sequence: TGCAGCGTTCCCCACAGGGGGGAGACTGAAGCTTTCTTT. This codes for CSVPHRGETEAFF. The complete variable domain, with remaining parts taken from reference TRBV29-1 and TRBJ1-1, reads SAVISQKPSRDICQRGTSLTIQCQVDSQVTMMFWYRQQPGQSLTLIATANQGSEATYESGFVIDKFPISRPNLTFSTLTVSNMSPEDSSIYLCSVPHRGETEAFFGQGTRLTVV.

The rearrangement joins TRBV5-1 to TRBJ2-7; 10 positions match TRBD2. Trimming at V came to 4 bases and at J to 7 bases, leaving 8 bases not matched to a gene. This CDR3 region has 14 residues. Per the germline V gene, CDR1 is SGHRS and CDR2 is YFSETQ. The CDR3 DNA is TGCGCCAGCAGCGCGCTAGCGGGAGTCTCTGAGCAGTACTTC. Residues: CASSALAGVSEQYF.

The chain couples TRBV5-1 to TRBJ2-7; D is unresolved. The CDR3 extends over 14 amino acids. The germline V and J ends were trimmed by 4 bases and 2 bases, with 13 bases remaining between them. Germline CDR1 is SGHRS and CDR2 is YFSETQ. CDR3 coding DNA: TGCGCCAGCAGCCCCGGTGGCAGCACCTACGAGCAGTACGTC. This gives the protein CASSPGGSTYEQYV.

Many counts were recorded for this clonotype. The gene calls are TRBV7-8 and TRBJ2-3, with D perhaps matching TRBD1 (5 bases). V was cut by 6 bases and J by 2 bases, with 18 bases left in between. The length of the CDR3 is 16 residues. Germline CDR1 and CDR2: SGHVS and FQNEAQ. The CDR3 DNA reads TGTGCCAGCAGAATGGACATCCTCAGGTCCACAGATACGCAGTATTTT. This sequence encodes CASRMDILRSTDTQYF. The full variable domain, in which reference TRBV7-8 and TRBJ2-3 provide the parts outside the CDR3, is GAGVSQSPRYKVAKRGQDVALRCDPISGHVSLFWYQQALGQGPEFLTYFQNEAQLDKSGLPSDRFFAERPEGSVSTLKIQRTQQEDSAVYLCASRMDILRSTDTQYFGPGTRLTVL.

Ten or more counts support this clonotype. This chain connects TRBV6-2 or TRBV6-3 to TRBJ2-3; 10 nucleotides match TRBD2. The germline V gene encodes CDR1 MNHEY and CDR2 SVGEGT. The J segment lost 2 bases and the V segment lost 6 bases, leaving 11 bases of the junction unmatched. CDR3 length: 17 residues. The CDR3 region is CASRLDRTSGSTDTQYF. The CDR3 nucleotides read TGTGCCAGCAGGCTCGATAGGACTAGCGGATCCACAGATACGCAGTATTTT.

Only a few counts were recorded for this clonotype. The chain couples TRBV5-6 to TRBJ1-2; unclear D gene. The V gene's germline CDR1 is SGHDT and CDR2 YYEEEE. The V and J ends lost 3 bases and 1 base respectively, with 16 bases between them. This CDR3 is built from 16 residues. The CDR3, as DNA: TGTGCCAGCAGCTCCCCAAGAACCGGGATTAACTATGGCTACACCTTC. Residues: CASSSPRTGINYGYTF.

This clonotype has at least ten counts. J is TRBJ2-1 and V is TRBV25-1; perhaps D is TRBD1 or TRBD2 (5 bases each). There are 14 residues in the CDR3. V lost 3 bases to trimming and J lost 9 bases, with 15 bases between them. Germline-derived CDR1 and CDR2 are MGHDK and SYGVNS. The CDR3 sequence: CASSERGRMGEQFF. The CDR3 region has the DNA TGTGCCAGCAGTGAGAGGGGTAGGATGGGTGAGCAGTTCTTC.

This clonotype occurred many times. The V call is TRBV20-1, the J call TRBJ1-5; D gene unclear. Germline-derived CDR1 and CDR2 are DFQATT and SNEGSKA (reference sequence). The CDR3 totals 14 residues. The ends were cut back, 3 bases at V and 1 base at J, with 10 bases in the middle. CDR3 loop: CSARAPESNQPQHF. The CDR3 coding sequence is TGCAGTGCTAGGGCCCCCGAAAGCAATCAGCCCCAGCATTTT.

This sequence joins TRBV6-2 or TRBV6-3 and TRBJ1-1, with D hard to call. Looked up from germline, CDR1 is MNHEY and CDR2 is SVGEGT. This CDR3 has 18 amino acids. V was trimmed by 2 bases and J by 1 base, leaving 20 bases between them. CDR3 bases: TGTGCCAGCAGTTACCCCCTTTACGGCTCCACCGGGAACACTGAAGCTTTCTTT. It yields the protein CASSYPLYGSTGNTEAFF.

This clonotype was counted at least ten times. Here the CDR3 reads CASSGLGSYNEQFF. The CDR3 DNA reads as TGTGCCAGCAGCGGACTAGGATCCTACAATGAGCAGTTCTTC. The chain employs TRBV2 and TRBJ2-1, with 7 bases that match TRBD2. The V segment lost 6 bases and the J segment 1 base; nucleotides outside the gene matches: 3. Germline CDR1 reads SNHLY; CDR2 reads FYNNEI. The CDR3 runs 14 residues.

In nucleotides, the CDR3 is TGCAGTGCTGGGGGGGGGACTAGCGGGATGGATGAGCAGTTCTTC. Its protein product is CSAGGGTSGMDEQFF. V is TRBV20-1 and J is TRBJ2-1; 13 bases align to TRBD2. This CDR3 comprises 15 residues. Germline values: CDR1 DFQATT, CDR2 SNEGSKA (reference sequence). Trimming at V came to 5 bases and at J to 8 bases, leaving 9 bases not matched to a gene.

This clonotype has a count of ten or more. CDR3 nucleotides: TGCAGCGTTGTTCTACCGCCTAACACCGGGGAGCTGTTTTTT. This encodes CSVVLPPNTGELFF. The rearrangement uses TRBV29-1 and TRBJ2-2; D uncertain. Trimming took off 4 bases at V and 2 bases at J, with 11 bases between the two ends. Germline CDR1 and CDR2: SQVTM and ANQGSEA. The CDR3 has 14 residues.

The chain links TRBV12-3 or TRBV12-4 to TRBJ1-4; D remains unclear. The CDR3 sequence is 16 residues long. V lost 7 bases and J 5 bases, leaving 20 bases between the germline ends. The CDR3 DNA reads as TGTGCCAGCACCTACGGAGGGCGACATCGGAATGAAAAACTGTTTTTT. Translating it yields CASTYGGRHRNEKLFF.

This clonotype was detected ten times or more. CDR3 region: CASSLTGPLSSNTEAFF. Written as DNA, the CDR3 is TGTGCCAGCAGCCTCACAGGGCCGCTTTCCTCGAACACTGAAGCTTTCTTT. The chain couples TRBV7-8 to TRBJ1-1, with a possible D match to TRBD1 (6 bases). The V gene lost 5 bases and the J gene lost 1 base, with 20 bases spanning the gap. CDR3 length: 17 amino acids. The germline gives CDR1 SGHVS, CDR2 FQNEAQ.

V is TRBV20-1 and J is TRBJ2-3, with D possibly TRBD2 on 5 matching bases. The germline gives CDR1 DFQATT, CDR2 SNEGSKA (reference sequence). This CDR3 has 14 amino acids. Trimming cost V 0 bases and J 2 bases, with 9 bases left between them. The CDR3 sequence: CSARDPLATDTQYF. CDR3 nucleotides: TGCAGTGCTAGAGATCCCCTAGCCACAGATACGCAGTATTTT.

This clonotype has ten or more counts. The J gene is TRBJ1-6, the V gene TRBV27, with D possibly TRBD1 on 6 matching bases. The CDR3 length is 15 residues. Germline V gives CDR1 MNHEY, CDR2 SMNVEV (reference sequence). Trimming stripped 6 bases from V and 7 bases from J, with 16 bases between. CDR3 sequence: CASSRKGGGNSPLHF. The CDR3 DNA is TGTGCCAGCAGCCGCAAAGGGGGAGGCAATTCACCCCTCCACTTT.

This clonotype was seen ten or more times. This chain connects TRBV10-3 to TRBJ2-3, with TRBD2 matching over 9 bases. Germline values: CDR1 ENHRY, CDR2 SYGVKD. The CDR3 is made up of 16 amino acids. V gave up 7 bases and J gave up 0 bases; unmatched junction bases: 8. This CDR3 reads CAITNLAGASTDTQYF. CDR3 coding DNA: TGTGCCATCACCAACTTAGCGGGAGCTAGCACAGATACGCAGTATTTT.

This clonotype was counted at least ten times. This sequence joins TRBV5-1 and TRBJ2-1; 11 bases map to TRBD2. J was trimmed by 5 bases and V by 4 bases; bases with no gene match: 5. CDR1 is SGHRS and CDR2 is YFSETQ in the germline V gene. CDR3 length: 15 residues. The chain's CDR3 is CASSKLAGEDNEQFF. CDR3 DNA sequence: TGCGCCAGCAGCAAACTAGCGGGAGAGGACAATGAGCAGTTCTTC.

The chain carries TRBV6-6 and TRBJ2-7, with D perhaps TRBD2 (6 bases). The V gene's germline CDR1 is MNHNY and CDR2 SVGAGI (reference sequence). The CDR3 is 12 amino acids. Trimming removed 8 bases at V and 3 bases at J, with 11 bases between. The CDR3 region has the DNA TGTGCCAGCTTAGCGGCAAACTACGAGCAGTACTTC. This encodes CASLAANYEQYF.

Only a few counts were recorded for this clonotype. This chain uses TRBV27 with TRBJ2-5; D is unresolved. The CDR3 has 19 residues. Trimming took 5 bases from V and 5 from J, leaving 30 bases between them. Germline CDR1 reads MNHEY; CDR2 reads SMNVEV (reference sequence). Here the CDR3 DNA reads TGTGCCAGCAGTCCTACCGTCGGCCTAGGCGGCCTGATTAAGGAGACCCAGTACTTC. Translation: CASSPTVGLGGLIKETQYF.

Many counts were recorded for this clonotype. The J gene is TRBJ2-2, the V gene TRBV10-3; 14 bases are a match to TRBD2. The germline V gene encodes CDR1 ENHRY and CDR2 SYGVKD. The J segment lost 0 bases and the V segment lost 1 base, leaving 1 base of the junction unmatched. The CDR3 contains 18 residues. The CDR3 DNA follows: TGTGCCATCAGTGAGTTGGGACTAGCGGGAGCGAACACCGGGGAGCTGTTTTTT. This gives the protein CAISELGLAGANTGELFF.